This section outlines one T cell receptor (beta chain) sequence together with its context. Relative to the germline gene, one junction end is altered; a read error may explain this. This record comes from a study of blood T cell repertoires in COVID-19. Whole-study context: Italy, Spain and the United States were the sources of the convalescent and acute COVID-19 samples. The cDNA or gDNA used as material had been derived from T cells, B-cell-depleted T cells, or PBMCs.

Per the original methods: The authors estimated nucleated cell counts from reference gene primer amplification. TCRdb's table, derived via immunoSEQ multiplex PCR, lists solely in-frame clones and lacks some. V and J calls and clone size come straight from that table; D and trimming were deduced from the DNA. The data contain tens of thousands of clones, roughly 85% of them singletons. Germline CDR1 LGHDT, CDR2 YNNKEL (reference sequence). The CDR3 is 15 amino acids. Sequenced input: peripheral blood. The TCR originated in a man aged 80 or over with acute or convalescent COVID-19. The chain uses TRBV3-1 (or the pseudogene TRBV3-2) and TRBJ1-2, with 8 bases fitting TRBD1. CDR3 nucleotides: TGTGCCAGCAGCCCCCGGGACAGGCTTAACAATGGCTACACCTTC. Its translation is CASSPRDRLNNGYTF.